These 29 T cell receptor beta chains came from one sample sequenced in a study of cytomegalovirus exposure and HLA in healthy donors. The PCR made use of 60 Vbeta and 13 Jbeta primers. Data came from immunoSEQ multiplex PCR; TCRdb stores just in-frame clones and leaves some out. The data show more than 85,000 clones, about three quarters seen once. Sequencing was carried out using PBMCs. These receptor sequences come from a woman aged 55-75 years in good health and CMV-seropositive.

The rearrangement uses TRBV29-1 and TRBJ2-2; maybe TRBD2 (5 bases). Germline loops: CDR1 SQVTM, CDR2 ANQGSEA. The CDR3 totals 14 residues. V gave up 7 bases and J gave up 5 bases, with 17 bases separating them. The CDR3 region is CSGRRSGLTGELFF. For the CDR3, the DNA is TGCAGCGGAAGACGAAGCGGACTTACCGGGGAGCTGTTTTTT.

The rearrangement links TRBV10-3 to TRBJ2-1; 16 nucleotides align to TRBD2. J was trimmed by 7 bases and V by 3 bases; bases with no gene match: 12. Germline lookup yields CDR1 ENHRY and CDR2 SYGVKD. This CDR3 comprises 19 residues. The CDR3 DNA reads TGTGCCATCAGTGACGCTGGGACTAGCGGGAGGGCCTCGGGGAATGAGCAGTTCTTC. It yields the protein CAISDAGTSGRASGNEQFF.

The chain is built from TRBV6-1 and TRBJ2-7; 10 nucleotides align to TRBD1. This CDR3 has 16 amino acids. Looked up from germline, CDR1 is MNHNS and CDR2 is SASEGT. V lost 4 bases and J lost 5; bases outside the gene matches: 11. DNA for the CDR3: TGTGCCAGCAGTGTCGGCCCGGGACAGGGGTTCCACGAGCAGTACTTC. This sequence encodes CASSVGPGQGFHEQYF.

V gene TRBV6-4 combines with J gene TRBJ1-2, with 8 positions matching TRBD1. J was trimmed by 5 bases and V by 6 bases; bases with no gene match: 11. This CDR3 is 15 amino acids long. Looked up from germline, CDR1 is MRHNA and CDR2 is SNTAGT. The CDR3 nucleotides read TGTGCCAGCAGCCCGACAGGGGTGGGAAGTTATGGCTACACCTTC. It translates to CASSPTGVGSYGYTF.

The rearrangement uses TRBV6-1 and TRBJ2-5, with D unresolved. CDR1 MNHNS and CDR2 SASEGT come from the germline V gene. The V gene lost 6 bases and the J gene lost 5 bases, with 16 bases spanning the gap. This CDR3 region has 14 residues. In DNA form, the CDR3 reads TGTGCCAGCAGCACACTCCGGAGACTCGAGACCCAGTACTTC. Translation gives CASSTLRRLETQYF.

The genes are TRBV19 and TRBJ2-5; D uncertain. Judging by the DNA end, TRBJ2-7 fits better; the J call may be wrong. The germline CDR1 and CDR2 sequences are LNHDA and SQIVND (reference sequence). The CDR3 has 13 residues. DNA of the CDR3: TGTGCCAGTAGGTGGGCCTCCCCCTACGAGCAGTACTTC. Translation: CASRWASPYEQYF.

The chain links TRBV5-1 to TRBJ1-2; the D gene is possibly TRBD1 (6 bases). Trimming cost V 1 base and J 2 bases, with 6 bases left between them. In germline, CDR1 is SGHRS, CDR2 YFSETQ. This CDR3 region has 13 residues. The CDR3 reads CASSLQGNYGYTF. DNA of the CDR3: TGCGCCAGCAGCTTGCAGGGGAACTATGGCTACACCTTC.

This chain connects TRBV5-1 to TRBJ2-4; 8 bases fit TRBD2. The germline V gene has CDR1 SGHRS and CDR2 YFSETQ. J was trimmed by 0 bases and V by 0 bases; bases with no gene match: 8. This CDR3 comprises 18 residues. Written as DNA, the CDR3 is TGCGCCAGCAGCTTGGCGGACGGGAGGGGAATAGCCAAAAACATTCAGTACTTC. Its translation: CASSLADGRGIAKNIQYF.

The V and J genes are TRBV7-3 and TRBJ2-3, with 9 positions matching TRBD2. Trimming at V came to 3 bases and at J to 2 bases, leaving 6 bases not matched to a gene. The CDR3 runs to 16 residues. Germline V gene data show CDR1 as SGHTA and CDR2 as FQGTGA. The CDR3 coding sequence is TGTGCCAGCAGCTTCGGGGCGGGAGGGTCCACAGATACGCAGTATTTT. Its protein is CASSFGAGGSTDTQYF.

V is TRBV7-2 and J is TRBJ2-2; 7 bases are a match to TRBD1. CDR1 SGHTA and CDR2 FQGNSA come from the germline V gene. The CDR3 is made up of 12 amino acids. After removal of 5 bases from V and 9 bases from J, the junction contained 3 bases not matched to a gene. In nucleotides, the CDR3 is TGTGCCAGCAGCCCAGGGGGTTGGGAGCTGTTTTTT. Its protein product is CASSPGGWELFF.

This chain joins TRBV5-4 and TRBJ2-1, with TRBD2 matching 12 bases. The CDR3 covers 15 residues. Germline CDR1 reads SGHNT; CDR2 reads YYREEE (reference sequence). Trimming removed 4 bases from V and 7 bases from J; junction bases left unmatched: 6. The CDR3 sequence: CASSPLTSGSNEQFF. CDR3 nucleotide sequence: TGTGCCAGCAGCCCATTGACTAGCGGGAGTAATGAGCAGTTCTTC.

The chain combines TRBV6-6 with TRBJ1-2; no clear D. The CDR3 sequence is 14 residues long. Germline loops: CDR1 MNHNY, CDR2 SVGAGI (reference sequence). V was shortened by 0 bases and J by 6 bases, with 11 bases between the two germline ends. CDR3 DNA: TGTGCCAGCAGTTACTCGACACGGAAGGATGGCTACACCTTC. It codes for CASSYSTRKDGYTF.

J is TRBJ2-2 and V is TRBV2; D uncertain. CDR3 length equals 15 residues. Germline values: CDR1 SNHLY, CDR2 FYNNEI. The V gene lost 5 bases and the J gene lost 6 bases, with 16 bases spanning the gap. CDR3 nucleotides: TGTGCCAGCAGTACAGAGACGCCGCTGGCCGGGGAGCTGTTTTTT. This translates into CASSTETPLAGELFF. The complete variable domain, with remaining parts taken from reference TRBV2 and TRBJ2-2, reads EPEVTQTPSHQVTQMGQEVILRCVPISNHLYFYWYRQILGQKVEFLVSFYNNEISEKSEIFDDQFSVERPDGSNFTLKIRSTKLEDSAMYFCASSTETPLAGELFFGEGSRLTVL.

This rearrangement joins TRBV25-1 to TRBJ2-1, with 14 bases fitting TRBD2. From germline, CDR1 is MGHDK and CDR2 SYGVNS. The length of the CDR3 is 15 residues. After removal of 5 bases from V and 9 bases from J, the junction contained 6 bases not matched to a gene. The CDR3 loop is CASSKPGLAGVEQFF. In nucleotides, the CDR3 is TGTGCCAGCAGTAAACCGGGACTAGCGGGAGTTGAGCAGTTCTTC.

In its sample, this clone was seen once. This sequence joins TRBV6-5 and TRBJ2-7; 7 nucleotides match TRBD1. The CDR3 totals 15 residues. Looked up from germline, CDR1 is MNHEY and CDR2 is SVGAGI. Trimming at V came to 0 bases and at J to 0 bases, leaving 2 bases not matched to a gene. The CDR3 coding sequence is TGTGCCAGCAGTTACTCGAGGGGGCCCTCCTACGAGCAGTACTTC. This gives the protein CASSYSRGPSYEQYF.

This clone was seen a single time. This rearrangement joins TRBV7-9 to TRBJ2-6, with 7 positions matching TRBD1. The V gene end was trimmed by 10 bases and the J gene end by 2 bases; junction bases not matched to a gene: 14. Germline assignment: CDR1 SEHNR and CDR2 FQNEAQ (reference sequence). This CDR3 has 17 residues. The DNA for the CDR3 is TGTGCCATCGGAGAGGGGACAGCTGCCACTGGGGCCAACGTCCTGACTTTC. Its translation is CAIGEGTAATGANVLTF.

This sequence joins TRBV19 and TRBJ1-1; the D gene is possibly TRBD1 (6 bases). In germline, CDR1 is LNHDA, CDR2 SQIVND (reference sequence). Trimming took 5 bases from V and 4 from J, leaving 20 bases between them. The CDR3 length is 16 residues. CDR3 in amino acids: CASSLDRLKDSTEAFF. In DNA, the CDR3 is TGTGCCAGTAGTCTCGACAGGCTTAAAGACTCCACTGAAGCTTTCTTT.

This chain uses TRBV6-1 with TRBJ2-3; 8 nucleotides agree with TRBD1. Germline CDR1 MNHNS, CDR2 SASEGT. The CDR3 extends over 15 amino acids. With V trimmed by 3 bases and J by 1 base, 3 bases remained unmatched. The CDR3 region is CASSEQTGGTDTQYF. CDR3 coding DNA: TGTGCCAGCAGTGAGCAGACAGGGGGCACAGATACGCAGTATTTT.

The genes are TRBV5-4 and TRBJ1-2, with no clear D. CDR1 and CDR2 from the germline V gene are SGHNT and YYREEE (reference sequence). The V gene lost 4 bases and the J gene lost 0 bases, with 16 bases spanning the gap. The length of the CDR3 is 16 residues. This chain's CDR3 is CASSRGSSSANYGYTF. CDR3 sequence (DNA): TGTGCCAGCAGCCGAGGGTCCTCCTCCGCTAACTATGGCTACACCTTC. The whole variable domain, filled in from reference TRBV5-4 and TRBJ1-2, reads ETGVTQSPTHLIKTRGQQVTLRCSSQSGHNTVSWYQQALGQGPQFIFQYYREEENGRGNFPPRFSGLQFPNYSSELNVNALELDDSALYLCASSRGSSSANYGYTFGSGTRLTVV.

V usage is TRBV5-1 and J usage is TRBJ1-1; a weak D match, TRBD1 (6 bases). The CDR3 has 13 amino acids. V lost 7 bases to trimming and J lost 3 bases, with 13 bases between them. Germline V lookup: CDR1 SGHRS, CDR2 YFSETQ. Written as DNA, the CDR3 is TGCGCCAGCTCCAGGGGAAGGGACACTGAAGCTTTCTTT. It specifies CASSRGRDTEAFF.

The CDR3: CASSLGPGNYGYTF. For the CDR3, the DNA is TGTGCCAGCAGCTTAGGGCCGGGGAACTATGGCTACACCTTC. The chain links TRBV7-9 to TRBJ1-2; D ambiguous. Looked up from germline, CDR1 is SEHNR and CDR2 is FQNEAQ (reference sequence). The V end lost 1 base, the J end lost 2 bases, and 8 bases lay between the germline ends. The CDR3 has 14 residues.

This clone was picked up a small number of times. The CDR3 sequence: CASIIGRVRFF. Written as DNA, the CDR3 is TGTGCCAGCATTATAGGGAGGGTACGGTTCTTC. This rearrangement joins TRBV6-5 to TRBJ2-1; 7 nucleotides match TRBD2. The CDR3 covers 11 residues. V trimming: 7 bases; J trimming: 15 bases; junction bases outside the gene matches: 9. CDR1 and CDR2 (germline): MNHEY, SVGAGI.

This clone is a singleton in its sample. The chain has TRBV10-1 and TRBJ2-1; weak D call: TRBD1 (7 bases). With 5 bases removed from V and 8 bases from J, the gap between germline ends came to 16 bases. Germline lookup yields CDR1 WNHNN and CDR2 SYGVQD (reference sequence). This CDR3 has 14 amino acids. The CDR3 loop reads CASSQGEAMDEQFF. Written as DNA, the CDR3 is TGCGCCAGCAGTCAGGGGGAGGCTATGGATGAGCAGTTCTTC.

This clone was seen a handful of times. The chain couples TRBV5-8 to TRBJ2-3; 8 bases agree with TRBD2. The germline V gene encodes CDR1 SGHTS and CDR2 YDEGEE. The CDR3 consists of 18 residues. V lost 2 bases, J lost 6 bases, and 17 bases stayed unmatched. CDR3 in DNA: TGTGCCAGCAGCTTTTTTGGGGTTGAAGCGGGAGCTGCTGATACGCAGTATTTT. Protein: CASSFFGVEAGAADTQYF.

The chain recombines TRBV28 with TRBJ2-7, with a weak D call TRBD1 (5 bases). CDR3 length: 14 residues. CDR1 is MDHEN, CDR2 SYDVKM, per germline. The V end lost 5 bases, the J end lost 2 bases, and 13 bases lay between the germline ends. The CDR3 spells CASSPLADTYEQYF. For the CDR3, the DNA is TGTGCCAGCAGTCCTCTTGCGGACACCTACGAGCAGTACTTC. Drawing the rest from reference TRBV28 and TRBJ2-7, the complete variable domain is DVKVTQSSRYLVKRTGEKVFLECVQDMDHENMFWYRQDPGLGLRLIYFSYDVKMKEKGDIPEGYSVSREKKERFSLILESASTNQTSMYLCASSPLADTYEQYFGPGTRLTVT.

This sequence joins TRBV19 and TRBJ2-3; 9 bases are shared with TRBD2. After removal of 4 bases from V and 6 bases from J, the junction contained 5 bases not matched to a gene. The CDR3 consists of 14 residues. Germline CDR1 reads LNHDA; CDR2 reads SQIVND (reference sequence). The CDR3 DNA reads TGTGCCAGTAGTAGCGGGAGGGCACCGGATACGCAGTATTTT. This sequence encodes CASSSGRAPDTQYF.

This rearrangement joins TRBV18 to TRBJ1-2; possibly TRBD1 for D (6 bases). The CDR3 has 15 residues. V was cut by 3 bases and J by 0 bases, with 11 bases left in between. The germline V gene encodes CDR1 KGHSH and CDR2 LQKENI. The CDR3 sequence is CASSPPAGANYGYTF. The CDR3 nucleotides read TGTGCCAGCTCACCCCCGGCAGGGGCTAACTATGGCTACACCTTC.

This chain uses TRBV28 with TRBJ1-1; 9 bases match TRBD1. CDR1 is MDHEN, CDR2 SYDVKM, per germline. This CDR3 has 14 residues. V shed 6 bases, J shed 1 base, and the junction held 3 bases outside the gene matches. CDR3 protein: CASSADRGNTEAFF. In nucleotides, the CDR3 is TGTGCCAGCAGCGCGGACAGGGGGAACACTGAAGCTTTCTTT.

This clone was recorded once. The CDR3 is CASCIFVPSGVNTIYF. The DNA of the CDR3 is TGTGCCAGTTGTATTTTTGTTCCCTCAGGGGTTAACACCATATATTTT. The chain couples TRBV28 to TRBJ1-3, with a tentative D call TRBD1 (6 bases). Germline assignment: CDR1 MDHEN and CDR2 SYDVKM. V dropped 9 bases and J dropped 7 bases, with 25 bases sitting between them. This CDR3 region has 16 residues.